The rows below give T cell receptor beta chains drawn from one sample of a study of CD8+CD57+ T cells in acquired aplastic anemia. TCRdb independently ran MiXCR on the reads; one entry per CDR3 protein. Of about 220,000 distinct CDR3 sequences in the sample, roughly 33% were seen once. Specimen: sorted CD4+, CD8+, or CD8+CD57+ T cells (not recorded which) from PBMCs. The receptors stem from a human donor in good health, serving as a control. CDR3s include the opening cysteine and the closing phenylalanine or tryptophan. A D gene is named only where the DNA matches it firmly. Clone size is given for some rows only: seen once, a few or many times, or a class if the clone is expanded.

CDR3 DNA: TGCAGTGCTCAGTGGCAGGGAAATGAAAAACTGTTTTTT
CDR3 protein: CSAQWQGNEKLFF
J gene: TRBJ1-4
clone size: many
V gene: TRBV20-1
D gene: NA

CDR3 DNA: TGTGCCAGCGTCGCGGTATCCTACAATGAGCAGTTCTTC
CDR3 protein: CASVAVSYNEQFF
J gene: TRBJ2-1
clone size: NA
V gene: TRBV2
D gene: NA

CDR3 DNA: TGTGCCAGCAGCCCTCACCGACTAGCGGGAGGAACGGGCGAGCAGTACTTC
CDR3 protein: CASSPHRLAGGTGEQYF
J gene: TRBJ2-7
clone size: many
V gene: TRBV9
D gene: TRBD2

CDR3 DNA: TGTGCCAGCAGCCAAGATCCCTGGGGGCAAGGTTCACCCCTCCACTTT
CDR3 protein: CASSQDPWGQGSPLHF
J gene: TRBJ1-6
clone size: many
V gene: TRBV3-1
D gene: NA

CDR3 DNA: TGTGCCAGCAGTCCCTCGTGGCGGGGAGCTTACAATGAGCAGTTCTTC
CDR3 protein: CASSPSWRGAYNEQFF
J gene: TRBJ2-1
clone size: NA
V gene: TRBV2
D gene: NA

CDR3 DNA: TGTGCCATCAGTGAGTCGACAGGGGGCATTGGCTACACCTTC
CDR3 protein: CAISESTGGIGYTF
J gene: TRBJ1-2
clone size: few
V gene: TRBV10-3
D gene: TRBD1

CDR3 DNA: TGTGCCAGCAGCAACTCTCGAGGGGGCCTATATGGCTACACCTTC
CDR3 protein: CASSNSRGGLYGYTF
J gene: TRBJ1-2
clone size: NA
V gene: TRBV9
D gene: TRBD1

CDR3 DNA: TGTGCCAGTAGCCCCACCAGGGAAACTGAAGCTTTCTTT
CDR3 protein: CASSPTRETEAFF
J gene: TRBJ1-1
clone size: many
V gene: TRBV19
D gene: NA

CDR3 DNA: TGTGCCAGCAGAGGTAGTTTTAGCAATCAGCCCCAGCATTTT
CDR3 protein: CASRGSFSNQPQHF
J gene: TRBJ1-5
clone size: NA
V gene: TRBV2
D gene: NA

CDR3 DNA: TGCAGCGCGCTATCGGATAGCAATCAGCCCCAGCATTTT
CDR3 protein: CSALSDSNQPQHF
J gene: TRBJ1-5
clone size: NA
V gene: TRBV29-1
D gene: NA

CDR3 DNA: TGTGCCAGCAGCTTATCGACAGGGGGCTTCCAAGAGACCCAGTACTTC
CDR3 protein: CASSLSTGGFQETQYF
J gene: TRBJ2-5
clone size: many
V gene: TRBV7-9
D gene: TRBD1

CDR3 DNA: TGTGCCAGCAGTGCTACCGCTAGCGGGAAGGCGTTAAATGAGCAGTTCTTC
CDR3 protein: CASSATASGKALNEQFF
J gene: TRBJ2-1
clone size: NA
V gene: TRBV25-1
D gene: TRBD2

CDR3 DNA: TGTGCCAGCAGTTCCCTTGGGACAGCATACTACGAGCAGTACTTC
CDR3 protein: CASSSLGTAYYEQYF
J gene: TRBJ2-7
clone size: NA
V gene: TRBV6-5
D gene: TRBD1

CDR3 DNA: TGTGCCAGCAGTTCGGTTCGAAGATCGGGTTTCCATAATTCACCCCTCCACTTT
CDR3 protein: CASSSVRRSGFHNSPLHF
J gene: TRBJ1-6
clone size: many
V gene: TRBV6-2/TRBV6-3
D gene: NA

CDR3 DNA: TGCGCCAGCAGCGACCCTCCGGGGATTACGAACACTGAAGCTTTCTTT
CDR3 protein: CASSDPPGITNTEAFF
J gene: TRBJ1-1
clone size: many
V gene: TRBV10-2
D gene: NA

CDR3 DNA: TGTGCCAGCATTCTGGACAGGCCGAACACTGAAGCTTTCTTT
CDR3 protein: CASILDRPNTEAFF
J gene: TRBJ1-1
clone size: few
V gene: TRBV12-3/TRBV12-4
D gene: TRBD1

CDR3 DNA: TGTGCCAGCAGCCAAGATATACGGGGATTTGAAAAACTGTTTTTT
CDR3 protein: CASSQDIRGFEKLFF
J gene: TRBJ1-4
clone size: NA
V gene: TRBV14
D gene: NA

CDR3 DNA: TGTGCCATCAGTGAGTCGCGGGAGGGCCTAAGTAATGAGCAGTTCTTC
CDR3 protein: CAISESREGLSNEQFF
J gene: TRBJ2-1
clone size: many
V gene: TRBV10-3
D gene: TRBD2

CDR3 DNA: TGTGCCAGCATGGGACAGGGGAACACTGAAGCTTTCTTT
CDR3 protein: CASMGQGNTEAFF
J gene: TRBJ1-1
clone size: many
V gene: TRBV2
D gene: TRBD1

CDR3 DNA: TGCGCCAGCAGACCGGGACCCGAAGAGACCCAGTACTTC
CDR3 protein: CASRPGPEETQYF
J gene: TRBJ2-5
clone size: NA
V gene: TRBV5-1
D gene: NA

CDR3 DNA: TGTGCCAGCTCACCACGGACCAGCTCCTACAATGAGCAGTTCTTC
CDR3 protein: CASSPRTSSYNEQFF
J gene: TRBJ2-1
clone size: few
V gene: TRBV18
D gene: NA

CDR3 DNA: TGTGCCAGCAGTCCCCAAGACTTTACGCAGTATTTT
CDR3 protein: CASSPQDFTQYF
J gene: TRBJ2-3
clone size: many
V gene: TRBV12-3/TRBV12-4
D gene: NA

CDR3 DNA: TGTGCCAGCAGTGGATCCGGGGGCGGCTACAATGAGCAGTTCTTC
CDR3 protein: CASSGSGGGYNEQFF
J gene: TRBJ2-1
clone size: few
V gene: TRBV25-1
D gene: NA

CDR3 DNA: TGTGCCAGCACTCATCAGGCCGTCTACGAGCAGTACTTC
CDR3 protein: CASTHQAVYEQYF
J gene: TRBJ2-7
clone size: few
V gene: TRBV7-2
D gene: NA

CDR3 DNA: TGTGCCAGCAGCGTCATGACCGGGCCCAAAACTACTGAAGCTTTCTTT
CDR3 protein: CASSVMTGPKTTEAFF
J gene: TRBJ1-1
clone size: many
V gene: TRBV9
D gene: NA

CDR3 DNA: TGTGCCATCAGTCCCAGGGACCCGGGCTCCGGGCAGCCCCAGCATTTT
CDR3 protein: CAISPRDPGSGQPQHF
J gene: TRBJ1-5
clone size: NA
V gene: TRBV10-3
D gene: NA

CDR3 DNA: TGCGCCAGCAAACAGACAGAGGGCAATCAGCCCCAGCATTTT
CDR3 protein: CASKQTEGNQPQHF
J gene: TRBJ1-5
clone size: many
V gene: TRBV4-1
D gene: NA

CDR3 DNA: TGTGCCAGCAGCCCTGGTGGGGTCTCTGGAAACACCATATATTTT
CDR3 protein: CASSPGGVSGNTIYF
J gene: TRBJ1-3
clone size: few
V gene: TRBV12-3/TRBV12-4
D gene: NA

CDR3 DNA: TGTGCCAGCAGTAAGGACAGCCGGAATTCACCCCTCCACTTT
CDR3 protein: CASSKDSRNSPLHF
J gene: TRBJ1-6
clone size: NA
V gene: TRBV2
D gene: NA

CDR3 DNA: TGTGCCAGCAGGACTCAGGACCAGAACACAGATACGCAGTATTTT
CDR3 protein: CASRTQDQNTDTQYF
J gene: TRBJ2-3
clone size: many
V gene: TRBV7-9
D gene: NA

CDR3 DNA: TGTGCCAGCAGCTTGGGGGGCCCTAACTATGGCTACACCTTC
CDR3 protein: CASSLGGPNYGYTF
J gene: TRBJ1-2
clone size: few
V gene: TRBV5-4
D gene: NA

CDR3 DNA: TGCAGCGTGGGGGACAGGGGTTCACCCCTCCACTTT
CDR3 protein: CSVGDRGSPLHF
J gene: TRBJ1-6
clone size: medium-sized
V gene: TRBV29-1
D gene: TRBD1

CDR3 DNA: TGTGCCAGAGAGTTACAGGGATGGAACTATGGCTACACCTTC
CDR3 protein: CARELQGWNYGYTF
J gene: TRBJ1-2
clone size: many
V gene: TRBV2
D gene: NA

CDR3 DNA: TGTGCCAGCAGCGTAGATTGGAGAGGAAACACCATATATTTT
CDR3 protein: CASSVDWRGNTIYF
J gene: TRBJ1-3
clone size: many
V gene: TRBV9
D gene: NA

CDR3 DNA: TGTGCCAGCAGCCAAGCCGACAGACCAGGCTCTGGGGCCAACGTCCTGACTTTC
CDR3 protein: CASSQADRPGSGANVLTF
J gene: TRBJ2-6
clone size: NA
V gene: TRBV7-6
D gene: NA

CDR3 DNA: TGCGCCAGCGCATCCTTGTACCAAGAGACCCAGTACTTC
CDR3 protein: CASASLYQETQYF
J gene: TRBJ2-5
clone size: many
V gene: TRBV5-1
D gene: NA

CDR3 DNA: TGTGCCAGCAGTGACAGGGGCGTGGGCACAGATACGCAGTATTTT
CDR3 protein: CASSDRGVGTDTQYF
J gene: TRBJ2-3
clone size: many
V gene: TRBV6-1
D gene: NA

CDR3 DNA: TGTGCCAGCAGCCCCCGGGAGACCCAGTACTTC
CDR3 protein: CASSPRETQYF
J gene: TRBJ2-5
clone size: many
V gene: TRBV7-8
D gene: NA

CDR3 DNA: TGTGCCAGCAGGGGTCGGGCTTCAGCGAGAAACATTCAGTACTTC
CDR3 protein: CASRGRASARNIQYF
J gene: TRBJ2-4
clone size: NA
V gene: TRBV12-3/TRBV12-4
D gene: NA

CDR3 DNA: TGTGCCTGTGGGCGCTCTGGAAACACCATATATTTT
CDR3 protein: CACGRSGNTIYF
J gene: TRBJ1-3
clone size: many
V gene: TRBV7-9
D gene: NA

CDR3 DNA: TGTGCCAGCAGTGTTTCTAGCGACGGAATCCAAGAGACCCAGTACTTC
CDR3 protein: CASSVSSDGIQETQYF
J gene: TRBJ2-5
clone size: few
V gene: TRBV24-1
D gene: NA

CDR3 DNA: TGTGCCATCAAGGGGACAGGGCACTATGGCTACACCTTC
CDR3 protein: CAIKGTGHYGYTF
J gene: TRBJ1-2
clone size: once
V gene: TRBV10-3
D gene: TRBD1

CDR3 DNA: TGTGCCAGCAGCCAAGTCGTCGGGAAAGGGTACGAGCAGTACTTC
CDR3 protein: CASSQVVGKGYEQYF
J gene: TRBJ2-7
clone size: NA
V gene: TRBV7-9
D gene: NA

CDR3 DNA: TGTGCCAGTACACGCCTCCCGGGACAGGGGAGTCGGGGGGGACTCAATGAGCAGTTCTTC
CDR3 protein: CASTRLPGQGSRGGLNEQFF
J gene: TRBJ2-1
clone size: few
V gene: TRBV19
D gene: TRBD1

CDR3 DNA: TGTGCCAGCAGCTTAAATGTGGGACCTGGGGCCAACGTCCTGACTTTC
CDR3 protein: CASSLNVGPGANVLTF
J gene: TRBJ2-6
clone size: NA
V gene: TRBV11-1
D gene: NA

CDR3 DNA: TGTGCCAGCAGCTGGGGACAGTACTATGGCTACACCTTC
CDR3 protein: CASSWGQYYGYTF
J gene: TRBJ1-2
clone size: many
V gene: TRBV7-9
D gene: TRBD1

CDR3 DNA: TGTGCCAGCAGTACACCAAAGTACAATGAGCAGTTCTTC
CDR3 protein: CASSTPKYNEQFF
J gene: TRBJ2-1
clone size: many
V gene: TRBV6-5
D gene: NA

CDR3 DNA: TGCAGTGCCAGGTCGGATGCCTCCCCCGAGCAGTACTTC
CDR3 protein: CSARSDASPEQYF
J gene: TRBJ2-7
clone size: many
V gene: TRBV20-1
D gene: NA

CDR3 DNA: TGTACCAGCAGTTCATCGCATCAGGGGTATAGCAATCAGCCCCAGCATTTT
CDR3 protein: CTSSSSHQGYSNQPQHF
J gene: TRBJ1-5
clone size: few
V gene: TRBV2
D gene: NA